These T cell receptor beta chains were read from a single sample in a study of T-cell reconstitution after alpha-beta-depleted transplantation in children. TCRdb reanalysed the PCR reads using MiXCR and keeps one entry per CDR3 protein. The profile covers roughly 52,000 distinct CDR3 sequences, with under 6.5% appearing a single time and about 33% taken by the ten largest. The sequenced sample was PBMCs, mostly from graft donor cells, obtained 60 days after TCRalphabeta/CD19-depleted stem cell transplant. These receptors were collected from a female patient aged 2 to 10 who had a stem cell transplant for aplastic anemia, so the T cells may come from the graft donor. The CDR3 runs from the conserved cysteine through the conserved F or W. Fields, in order: V gene, CDR3 length, CDR3 protein.

TRBV29-1,16,CSVGGLAGVYRNEQFF
TRBV3-1,13,CASSQGPPYGYTF
TRBV5-1,15,CASSLQGANTGELFF
TRBV5-1,15,CASSPDLNWNTEAFF
TRBV20-1,15,CSARLGQGAGNEQFF
TRBV5-1,13,CASSFGLDNEQFF
TRBV20-1,15,CSARPGQILTDTQYF
TRBV5-1,14,CASSLEGLNYGYTF
TRBV2,11,CASSDRHWAFF
TRBV7-2,15,CASSSTGQGGNTIYF
TRBV7-9,14,CASSTGTIHTEAFF
TRBV10-3,14,CAISLAGGESEQYF
TRBV20-1,15,CSARAGLSSYNEQFF
TRBV5-1,15,CASVRSSEGYNEQFF
TRBV6-1,15,CASERTGPYNSPLHF
TRBV6-6,18,CASSYTSSLAGGADTQYF
TRBV6-6,12,CASSLGTYEQYF
TRBV20-1,14,CSAWTGSSGNTIYF
TRBV7-2,15,CASSLTSGTRGEQYF
TRBV7-2,15,CASSSRAWGNNEQFF
TRBV5-5,16,CASSLDPGAGANVLTF
TRBV30,14,CAWSVLAGSYEQYF
TRBV3-1,15,CATCQVVRCNQPQHF
TRBV18,14,CASSRDRGPDTQYF
TRBV24-1,16,CATSDPRQGDYEKLFF
TRBV4-1,16,CASSQDPPSHSNEQFF
TRBV18,13,CASSPRSSNEQYF
TRBV21-1,14,CASSRRRQPYEQYF
TRBV3-1,15,CASSHSYRIQETQYF
TRBV10-3,15,CAISRNTGDQDEQFF
TRBV6-6,15,CASSYPGALNTEAFF
TRBV7-2,15,CASSAGTTSSYEQYF
TRBV6-1,15,CASSQDRVLNTEAFF
TRBV28,14,CASRTPPSSYEQYF
TRBV24-1,13,CATSDYRRNEQFF
TRBV12-3/TRBV12-4,14,CASSLPGAGDTQYF
TRBV20-1,13,CSAREDRGQPQHF